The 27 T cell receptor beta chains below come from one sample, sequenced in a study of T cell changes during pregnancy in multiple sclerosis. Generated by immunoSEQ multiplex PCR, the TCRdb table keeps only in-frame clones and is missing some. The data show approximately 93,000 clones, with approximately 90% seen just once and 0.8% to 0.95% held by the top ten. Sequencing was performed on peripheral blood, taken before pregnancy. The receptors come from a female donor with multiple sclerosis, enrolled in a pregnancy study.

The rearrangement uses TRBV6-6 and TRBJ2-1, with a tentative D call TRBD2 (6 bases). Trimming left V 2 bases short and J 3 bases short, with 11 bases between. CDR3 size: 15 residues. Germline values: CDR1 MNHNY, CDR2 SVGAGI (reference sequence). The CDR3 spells CASSYPGTYYNEQFF. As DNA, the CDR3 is TGTGCCAGCAGTTACCCCGGGACTTACTACAATGAGCAGTTCTTC.

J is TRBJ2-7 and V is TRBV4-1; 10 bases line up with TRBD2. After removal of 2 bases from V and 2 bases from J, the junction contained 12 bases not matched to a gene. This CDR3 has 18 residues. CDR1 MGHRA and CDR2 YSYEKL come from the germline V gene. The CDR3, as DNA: TGCGCCAGCAGCCAAAGAGTAACAGCGGGAGGGCCGACCTACGAGCAGTACTTC. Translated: CASSQRVTAGGPTYEQYF.

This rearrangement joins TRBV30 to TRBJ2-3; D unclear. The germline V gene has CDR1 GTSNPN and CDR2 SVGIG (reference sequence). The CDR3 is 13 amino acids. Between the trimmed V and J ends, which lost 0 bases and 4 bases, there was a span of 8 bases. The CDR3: CAWSVRGPDTQYF. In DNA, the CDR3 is TGTGCCTGGAGTGTTCGAGGTCCAGATACGCAGTATTTT. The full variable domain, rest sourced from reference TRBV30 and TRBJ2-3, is SQTIHQWPATLVQPVGSPLSLECTVEGTSNPNLYWYRQAAGRGLQLLFYSVGIGQISSEVPQNLSASRPQDRQFILSSKKLLLSDSGFYLCAWSVRGPDTQYFGPGTRLTVL.

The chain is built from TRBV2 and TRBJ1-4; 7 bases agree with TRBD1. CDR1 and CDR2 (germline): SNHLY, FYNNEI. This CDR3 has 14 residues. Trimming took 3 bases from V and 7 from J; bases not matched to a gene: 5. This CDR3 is CASSERSGGEKLFF. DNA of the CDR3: TGTGCCAGCAGTGAGAGGTCAGGGGGTGAAAAACTGTTTTTT.

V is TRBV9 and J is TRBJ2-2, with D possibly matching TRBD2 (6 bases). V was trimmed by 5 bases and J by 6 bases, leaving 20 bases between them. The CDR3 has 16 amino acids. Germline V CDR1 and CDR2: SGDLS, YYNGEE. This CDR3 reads CASRAGSQILAGELFF. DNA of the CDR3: TGTGCCAGCAGAGCCGGGAGTCAGATCCTTGCCGGGGAGCTGTTTTTT.

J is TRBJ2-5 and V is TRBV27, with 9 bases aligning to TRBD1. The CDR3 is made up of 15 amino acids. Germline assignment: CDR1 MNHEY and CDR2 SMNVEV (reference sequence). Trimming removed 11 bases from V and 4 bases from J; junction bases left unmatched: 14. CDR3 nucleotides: TGTGCCGGTCGCCGGGACAGGGATGTAGCAGAGACCCAGTACTTC. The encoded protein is CAGRRDRDVAETQYF.

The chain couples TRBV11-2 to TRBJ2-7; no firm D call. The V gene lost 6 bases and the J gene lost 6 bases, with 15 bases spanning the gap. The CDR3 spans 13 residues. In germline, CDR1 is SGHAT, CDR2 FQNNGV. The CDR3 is CASRSNSAVEQYF. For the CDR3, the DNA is TGTGCCAGCAGATCGAACTCCGCTGTCGAGCAGTACTTC.

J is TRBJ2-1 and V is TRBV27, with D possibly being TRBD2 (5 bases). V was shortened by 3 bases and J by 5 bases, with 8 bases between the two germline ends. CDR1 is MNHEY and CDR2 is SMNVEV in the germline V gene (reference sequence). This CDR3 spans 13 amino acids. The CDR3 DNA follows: TGTGCCAGCAGTTTTCCAGCGGACAATGAGCAGTTCTTC. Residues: CASSFPADNEQFF.

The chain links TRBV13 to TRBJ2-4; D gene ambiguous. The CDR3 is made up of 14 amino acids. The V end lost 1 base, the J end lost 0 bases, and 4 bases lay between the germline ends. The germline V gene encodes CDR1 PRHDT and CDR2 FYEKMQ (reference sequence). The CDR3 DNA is TGTGCCAGCAGCTTAGCGGGAGCCAAAAACATTCAGTACTTC. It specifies CASSLAGAKNIQYF.

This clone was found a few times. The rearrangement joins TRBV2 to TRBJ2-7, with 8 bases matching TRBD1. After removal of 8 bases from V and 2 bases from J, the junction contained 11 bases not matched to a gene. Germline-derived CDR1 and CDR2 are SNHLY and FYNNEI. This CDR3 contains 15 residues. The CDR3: CASSDGPGGTYEQYF. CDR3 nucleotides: TGTGCCAGCTCGGACGGGCCAGGGGGCACCTACGAGCAGTACTTC. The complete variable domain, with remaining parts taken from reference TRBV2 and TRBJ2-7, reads EPEVTQTPSHQVTQMGQEVILRCVPISNHLYFYWYRQILGQKVEFLVSFYNNEISEKSEIFDDQFSVERPDGSNFTLKIRSTKLEDSAMYFCASSDGPGGTYEQYFGPGTRLTVT.

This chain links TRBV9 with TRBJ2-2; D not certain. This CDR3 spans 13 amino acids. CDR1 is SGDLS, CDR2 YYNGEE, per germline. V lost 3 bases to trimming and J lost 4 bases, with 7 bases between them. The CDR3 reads CASSAPGTGELFF. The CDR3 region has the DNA TGTGCCAGCAGCGCACCCGGCACCGGGGAGCTGTTTTTT.

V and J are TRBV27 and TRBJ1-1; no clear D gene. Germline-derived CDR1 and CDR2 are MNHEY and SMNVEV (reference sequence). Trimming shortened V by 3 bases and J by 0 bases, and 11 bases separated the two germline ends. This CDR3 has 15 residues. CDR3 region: CASSLGSQLNTEAFF. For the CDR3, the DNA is TGTGCCAGCAGTTTGGGCAGTCAACTGAACACTGAAGCTTTCTTT.

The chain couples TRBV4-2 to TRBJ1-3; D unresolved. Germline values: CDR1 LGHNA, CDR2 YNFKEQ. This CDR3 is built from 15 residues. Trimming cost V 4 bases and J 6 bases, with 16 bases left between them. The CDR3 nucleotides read TGTGCCAGCAGCCGTGGCACCCTCCGGGTAAACACCATATATTTT. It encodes CASSRGTLRVNTIYF.

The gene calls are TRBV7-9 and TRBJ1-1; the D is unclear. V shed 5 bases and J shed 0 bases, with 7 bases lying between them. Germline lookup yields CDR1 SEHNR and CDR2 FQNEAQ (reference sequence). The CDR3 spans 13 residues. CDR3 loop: CASSRGLNTEAFF. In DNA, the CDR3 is TGTGCCAGCAGCCGAGGATTGAACACTGAAGCTTTCTTT.

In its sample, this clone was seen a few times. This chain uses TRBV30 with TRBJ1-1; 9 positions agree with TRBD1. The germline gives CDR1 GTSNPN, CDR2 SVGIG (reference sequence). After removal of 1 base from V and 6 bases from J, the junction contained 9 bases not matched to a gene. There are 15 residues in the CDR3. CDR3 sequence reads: CAWSDHRGQIAEAFF. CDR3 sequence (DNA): TGTGCCTGGAGTGACCACAGGGGGCAGATCGCTGAAGCTTTCTTT.

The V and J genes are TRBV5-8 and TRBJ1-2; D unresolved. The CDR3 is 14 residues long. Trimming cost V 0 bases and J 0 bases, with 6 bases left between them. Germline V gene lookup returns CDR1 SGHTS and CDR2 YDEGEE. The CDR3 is CASSLDLANYGYTF. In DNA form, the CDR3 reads TGTGCCAGCAGCTTGGACTTGGCTAACTATGGCTACACCTTC.

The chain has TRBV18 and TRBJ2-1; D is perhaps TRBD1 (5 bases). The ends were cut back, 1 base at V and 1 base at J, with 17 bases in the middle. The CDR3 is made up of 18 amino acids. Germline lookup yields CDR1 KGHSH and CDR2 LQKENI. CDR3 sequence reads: CASSPRSGQVSSYNEQFF. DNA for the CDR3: TGTGCCAGCTCACCACGGTCAGGGCAGGTTTCTTCCTACAATGAGCAGTTCTTC. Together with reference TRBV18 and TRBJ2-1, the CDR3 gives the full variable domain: NAGVMQNPRHLVRRRGQEARLRCSPMKGHSHVYWYRQLPEEGLKFMVYLQKENIIDESGMPKERFSAEFPKEGPSILRIQQVVRGDSAAYFCASSPRSGQVSSYNEQFFGPGTRLTVL.

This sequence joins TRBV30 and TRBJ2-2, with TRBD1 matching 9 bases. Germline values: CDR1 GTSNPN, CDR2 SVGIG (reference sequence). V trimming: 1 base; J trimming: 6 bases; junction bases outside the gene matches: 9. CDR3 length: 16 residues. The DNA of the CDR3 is TGTGCCTGGAGTGCTTCGAGGACAGGGGATCCCGGGGAGCTGTTTTTT. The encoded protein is CAWSASRTGDPGELFF. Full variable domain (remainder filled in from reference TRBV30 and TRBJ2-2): SQTIHQWPATLVQPVGSPLSLECTVEGTSNPNLYWYRQAAGRGLQLLFYSVGIGQISSEVPQNLSASRPQDRQFILSSKKLLLSDSGFYLCAWSASRTGDPGELFFGEGSRLTVL.

The CDR3 loop is CASSRGQSNYGYTF. The CDR3 nucleotides read TGTGCCAGCAGCCGTGGACAGAGCAACTATGGCTACACCTTC. V is TRBV5-4 and J is TRBJ1-2; D may be TRBD1 (6 bases). Germline V CDR1 and CDR2: SGHNT, YYREEE (reference sequence). Trimming left V 4 bases short and J 2 bases short, with 12 bases between. This CDR3 region has 14 residues.

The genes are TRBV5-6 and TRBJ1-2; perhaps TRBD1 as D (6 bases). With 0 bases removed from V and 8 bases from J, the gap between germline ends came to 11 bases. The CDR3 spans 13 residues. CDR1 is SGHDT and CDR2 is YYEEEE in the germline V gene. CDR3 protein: CASSLERGTGYTF. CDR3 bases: TGTGCCAGCAGCTTGGAGAGGGGGACGGGCTACACCTTC.

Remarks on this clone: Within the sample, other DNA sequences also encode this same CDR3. CDR3 region: CASSPPNSGNTIYF. The CDR3 region has the DNA TGTGCCAGCTCACCACCTAACTCTGGAAACACCATATATTTT. This rearrangement joins TRBV18 to TRBJ1-3, with no clear D. In germline, CDR1 is KGHSH, CDR2 LQKENI. V was pared by 0 bases and J by 0 bases, with 3 bases between. This CDR3 region has 14 residues. The complete variable domain, with remaining parts taken from reference TRBV18 and TRBJ1-3, reads NAGVMQNPRHLVRRRGQEARLRCSPMKGHSHVYWYRQLPEEGLKFMVYLQKENIIDESGMPKERFSAEFPKEGPSILRIQQVVRGDSAAYFCASSPPNSGNTIYFGEGSWLTVV.

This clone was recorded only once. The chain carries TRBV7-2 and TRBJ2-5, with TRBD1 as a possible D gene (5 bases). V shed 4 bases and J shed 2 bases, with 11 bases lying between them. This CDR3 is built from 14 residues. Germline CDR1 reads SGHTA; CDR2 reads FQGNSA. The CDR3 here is CASSSRQSQETQYF. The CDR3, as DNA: TGTGCCAGCAGCTCAAGACAGTCTCAAGAGACCCAGTACTTC.

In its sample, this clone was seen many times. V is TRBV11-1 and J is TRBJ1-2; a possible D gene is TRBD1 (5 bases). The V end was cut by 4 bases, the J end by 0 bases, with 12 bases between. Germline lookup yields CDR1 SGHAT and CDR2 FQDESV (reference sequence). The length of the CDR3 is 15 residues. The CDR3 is CASSSQQGSNYGYTF. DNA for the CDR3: TGTGCCAGCAGCTCCCAGCAGGGATCTAACTATGGCTACACCTTC.

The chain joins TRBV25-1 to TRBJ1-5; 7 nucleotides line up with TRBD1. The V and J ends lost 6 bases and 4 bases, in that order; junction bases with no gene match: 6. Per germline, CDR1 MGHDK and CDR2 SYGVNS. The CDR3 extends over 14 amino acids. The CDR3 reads CASSRGTANQPQHF. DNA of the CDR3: TGTGCCAGCAGCCGGGGGACAGCAAATCAGCCCCAGCATTTT.

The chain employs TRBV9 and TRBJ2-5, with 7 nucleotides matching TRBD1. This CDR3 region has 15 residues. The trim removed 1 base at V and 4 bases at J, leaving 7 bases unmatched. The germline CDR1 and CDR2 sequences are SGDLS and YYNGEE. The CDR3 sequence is CASSVQGDPRETQYF. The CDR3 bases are TGTGCCAGCAGCGTACAGGGGGACCCACGAGAGACCCAGTACTTC.

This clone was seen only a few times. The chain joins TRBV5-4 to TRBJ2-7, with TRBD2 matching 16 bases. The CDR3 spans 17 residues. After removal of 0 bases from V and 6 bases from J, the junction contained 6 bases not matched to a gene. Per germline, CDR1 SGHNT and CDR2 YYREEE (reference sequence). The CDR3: CASSLVGLAGGPSEQYF. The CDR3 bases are TGTGCCAGCAGCTTGGTGGGACTAGCGGGAGGGCCGTCCGAGCAGTACTTC.

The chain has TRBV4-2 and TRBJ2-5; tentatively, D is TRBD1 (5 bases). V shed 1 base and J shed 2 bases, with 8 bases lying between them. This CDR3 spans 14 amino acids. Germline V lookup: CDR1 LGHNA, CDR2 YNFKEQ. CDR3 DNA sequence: TGTGCCAGCAGCCAAGCGAGACAGCAAGAGACCCAGTACTTC. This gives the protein CASSQARQQETQYF.